This T cell receptor (beta chain) was recorded in a study of cytomegalovirus exposure and HLA in healthy donors. Turning to the study itself: Inside one of the first data releases sat about 91 million unique TCRs taken from HLA-typed donors.

A multiplex PCR was run with 60 Vbeta primers and 13 Jbeta primers. Produced via immunoSEQ multiplex PCR; TCRdb's table is partial and in-frame only. Altogether more than 95,000 clones are present, 10% being singletons, with the ten largest covering under 6%. The V and J ends lost 0 bases and 9 bases respectively, with 21 bases between them. The CDR3 is 17 residues long. From germline, CDR1 is KGHSH and CDR2 LQKENI. The chain has TRBV18 and TRBJ2-1; tentatively, D is TRBD1 (6 bases). The TCR sequence derives from a man aged 40-49 years in good health and CMV-seropositive. The sequencing sample was made of PBMCs. Written as DNA, the CDR3 is TGTGCCAGCTCACCACCTTTGCGAGGGGGTCATGTAGTTGAGCAGTTCTTC. It specifies CASSPPLRGGHVVEQFF. The variable domain in full, with the rest retrieved from reference TRBV18 and TRBJ2-1, is NAGVMQNPRHLVRRRGQEARLRCSPMKGHSHVYWYRQLPEEGLKFMVYLQKENIIDESGMPKERFSAEFPKEGPSILRIQQVVRGDSAAYFCASSPPLRGGHVVEQFFGPGTRLTVL.